This section outlines one T cell receptor beta chain sequence together with its context. The antigen remains unidentified. The CDR3 is 13 amino acids. Germline-derived CDR1 and CDR2 are SGDLS and YYNGEE. Trimming cost V 0 bases and J 5 bases, with 7 bases left between them. Generated by immunoSEQ multiplex PCR, the TCRdb table keeps only in-frame clones and is missing some. This sample yields 150,000 to 200,000 clones, of which around 92% are seen a single time; roughly 8.4% belongs to the top ten. The entry originates in a study of T cell responses to AZD1222 COVID-19 vaccine. Study-wide results and caveats: Among spike-specific TCRs, nearly half reportedly target unmutated variant regions. A mostly white British donor set with more females was recruited, and clonal diversity was possibly underestimated. Sampled repertoires all dated from after the peak T cell response.

The clonotype was recovered from an adult in good health. This sample comprised peripheral blood, obtained on day 0 of AZD1222 vaccination. The chain is built from TRBV9 and TRBJ2-3, with D hard to call. CDR3 in DNA: TGTGCCAGCAGCGTAGGATCCGGAGATACGCAGTATTTT. Translated: CASSVGSGDTQYF. The entire variable domain, with the rest obtained from reference TRBV9 and TRBJ2-3, is as follows: DSGVTQTPKHLITATGQRVTLRCSPRSGDLSVYWYQQSLDQGLQFLIQYYNGEERAKGNILERFSAQQFPDLHSELNLSSLELGDSALYFCASSVGSGDTQYFGPGTRLTVL.